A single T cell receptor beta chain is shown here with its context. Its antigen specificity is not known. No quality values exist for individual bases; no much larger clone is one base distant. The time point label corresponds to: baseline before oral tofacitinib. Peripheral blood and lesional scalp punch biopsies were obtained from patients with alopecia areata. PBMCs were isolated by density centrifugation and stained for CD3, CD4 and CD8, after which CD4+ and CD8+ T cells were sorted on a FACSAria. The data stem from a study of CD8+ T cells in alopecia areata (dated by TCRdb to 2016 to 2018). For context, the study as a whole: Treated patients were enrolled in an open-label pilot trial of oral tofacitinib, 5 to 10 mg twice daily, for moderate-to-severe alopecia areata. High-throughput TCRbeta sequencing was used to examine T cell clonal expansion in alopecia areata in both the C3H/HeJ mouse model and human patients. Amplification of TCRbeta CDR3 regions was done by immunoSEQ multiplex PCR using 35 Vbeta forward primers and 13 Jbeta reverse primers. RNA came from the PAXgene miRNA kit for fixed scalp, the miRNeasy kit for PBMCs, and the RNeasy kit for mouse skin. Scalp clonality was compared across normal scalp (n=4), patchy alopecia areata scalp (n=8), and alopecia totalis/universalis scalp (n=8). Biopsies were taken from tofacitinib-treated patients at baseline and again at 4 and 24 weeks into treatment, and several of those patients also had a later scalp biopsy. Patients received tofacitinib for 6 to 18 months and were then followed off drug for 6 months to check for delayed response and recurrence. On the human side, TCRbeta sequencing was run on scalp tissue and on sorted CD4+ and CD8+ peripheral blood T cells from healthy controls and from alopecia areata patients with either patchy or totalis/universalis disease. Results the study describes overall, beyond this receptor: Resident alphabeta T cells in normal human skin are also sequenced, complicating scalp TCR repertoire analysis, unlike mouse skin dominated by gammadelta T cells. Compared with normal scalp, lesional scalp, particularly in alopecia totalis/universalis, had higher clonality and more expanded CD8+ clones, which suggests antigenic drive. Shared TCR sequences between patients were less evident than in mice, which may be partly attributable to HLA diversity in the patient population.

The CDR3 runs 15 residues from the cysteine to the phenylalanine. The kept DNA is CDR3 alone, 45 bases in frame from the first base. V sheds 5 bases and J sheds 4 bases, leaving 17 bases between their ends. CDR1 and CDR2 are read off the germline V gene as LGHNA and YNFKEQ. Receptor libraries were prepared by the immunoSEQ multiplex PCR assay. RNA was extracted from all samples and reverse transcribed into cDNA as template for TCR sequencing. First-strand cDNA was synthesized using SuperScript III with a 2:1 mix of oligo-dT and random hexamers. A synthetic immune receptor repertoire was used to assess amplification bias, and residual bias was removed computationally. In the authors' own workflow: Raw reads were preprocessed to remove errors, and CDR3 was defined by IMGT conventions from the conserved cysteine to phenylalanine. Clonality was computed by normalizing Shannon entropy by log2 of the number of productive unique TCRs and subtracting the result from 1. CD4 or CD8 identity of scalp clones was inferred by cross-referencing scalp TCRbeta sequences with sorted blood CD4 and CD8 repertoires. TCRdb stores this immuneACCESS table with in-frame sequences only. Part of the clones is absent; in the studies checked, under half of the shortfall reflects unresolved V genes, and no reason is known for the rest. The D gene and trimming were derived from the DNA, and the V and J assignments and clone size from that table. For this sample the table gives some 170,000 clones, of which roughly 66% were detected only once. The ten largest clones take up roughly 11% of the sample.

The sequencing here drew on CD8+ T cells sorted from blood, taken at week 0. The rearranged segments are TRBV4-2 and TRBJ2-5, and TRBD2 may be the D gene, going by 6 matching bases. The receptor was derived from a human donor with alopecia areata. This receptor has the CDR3 CASSKTLAVRETQYF. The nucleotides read TGTGCCAGCAGCAAGACACTAGCTGTTCGAGAGACCCAGTACTTC.